Listed below are T cell receptor beta chains from one sample, sequenced in a study of CD8 T cells in ankylosing spondylitis. TCRdb re-analysed the 5' RACE reads in MiXCR, keeping a single row per CDR3 protein. The table has 750,000 to 850,000 distinct CDR3 sequences, approximately 10% seen once. The sample taken for sequencing was blood, either unsorted or a sorted T cell fraction (not recorded which). The source is a male donor with ankylosing spondylitis. Each CDR3 is given with its conserved first and last residue. Each record gives: J gene, D gene, clone size, V gene, CDR3 protein, CDR3 DNA. A D gene is named only where the DNA matches it firmly. Size is omitted from some rows. Given values are once, few, many or a class for expanded clones.

J gene: TRBJ1-4
D gene: .
clone size: .
V gene: TRBV5-1
CDR3 protein: CASSLEGGYNEKLFF
CDR3 DNA: TGCGCCAGCAGCTTGGAGGGCGGATATAATGAAAAACTGTTTTTT

J gene: TRBJ1-2
D gene: TRBD1
clone size: few
V gene: TRBV5-6
CDR3 protein: CASSGTGRYYGYTF
CDR3 DNA: TGTGCCAGCAGCGGGACAGGGAGGTACTATGGCTACACCTTC

J gene: TRBJ2-7
D gene: .
clone size: many
V gene: TRBV7-9
CDR3 protein: CASSFIGEGDEQYF
CDR3 DNA: TGTGCCAGCAGCTTCATTGGAGAGGGGGACGAGCAGTACTTC

J gene: TRBJ2-1
D gene: .
clone size: few
V gene: TRBV5-1
CDR3 protein: CASSLEGPNNNEQFF
CDR3 DNA: TGCGCCAGCAGCTTGGAAGGGCCCAACAACAATGAGCAGTTCTTC

J gene: TRBJ1-6
D gene: .
clone size: many
V gene: TRBV12-3/TRBV12-4
CDR3 protein: CASSLSARSPLHF
CDR3 DNA: TGTGCCAGCAGCCTCTCGGCGCGTTCACCCCTCCACTTT

J gene: TRBJ2-7
D gene: .
clone size: few
V gene: TRBV5-6
CDR3 protein: CASSLVPGPLKEQYF
CDR3 DNA: TGTGCCAGCAGCTTGGTTCCTGGACCGCTGAAGGAGCAGTACTTC

J gene: TRBJ2-5
D gene: .
clone size: once
V gene: TRBV11-2
CDR3 protein: CASSLDLLETQYF
CDR3 DNA: TGTGCCAGCAGCTTAGATCTATTAGAGACCCAGTACTTC

J gene: TRBJ2-6
D gene: .
clone size: many
V gene: TRBV9
CDR3 protein: CASSVGGANVLTF
CDR3 DNA: TGTGCCAGCAGCGTAGGGGGGGCCAACGTCCTGACTTTC

J gene: TRBJ2-7
D gene: .
clone size: .
V gene: TRBV27
CDR3 protein: CASSLTGMKIGQYF
CDR3 DNA: TGTGCCAGCAGTTTAACAGGGATGAAAATCGGGCAGTACTTC

J gene: TRBJ2-3
D gene: .
clone size: .
V gene: TRBV7-2
CDR3 protein: CASSLRDPGTQYF
CDR3 DNA: TGTGCCAGCAGCTTGCGGGACCCCGGTACGCAGTATTTT

J gene: TRBJ2-1
D gene: TRBD2
clone size: .
V gene: TRBV7-2
CDR3 protein: CASSLVTAGGYNEQFF
CDR3 DNA: TGTGCCAGCAGCTTAGTTACAGCGGGGGGATACAATGAGCAGTTCTTC

J gene: TRBJ2-5
D gene: TRBD1
clone size: once
V gene: TRBV12-5
CDR3 protein: CASAFGQGARETQYF
CDR3 DNA: TGTGCTAGTGCCTTCGGACAGGGGGCGAGGGAGACCCAGTACTTC

J gene: TRBJ1-2
D gene: .
clone size: .
V gene: TRBV7-9
CDR3 protein: CASSFLRDGDGYTF
CDR3 DNA: TGTGCCAGCAGCTTCCTCCGGGACGGGGATGGCTACACCTTC

J gene: TRBJ2-4
D gene: TRBD1
clone size: few
V gene: TRBV20-1
CDR3 protein: CSASGQGMIQYF
CDR3 DNA: TGCAGTGCCTCGGGACAGGGAATGATTCAGTACTTC

J gene: TRBJ2-1
D gene: TRBD1
clone size: .
V gene: TRBV11-1
CDR3 protein: CASSWTGTLAQFF
CDR3 DNA: TGTGCCAGCAGCTGGACAGGGACGTTAGCTCAGTTCTTC

J gene: TRBJ1-4
D gene: TRBD1
clone size: .
V gene: TRBV5-1
CDR3 protein: CASSRGQGSEKLFF
CDR3 DNA: TGCGCCAGCAGTAGGGGACAGGGAAGTGAAAAACTGTTTTTT

J gene: TRBJ2-5
D gene: .
clone size: many
V gene: TRBV29-1
CDR3 protein: CSASDWGETQYF
CDR3 DNA: TGCAGCGCATCCGACTGGGGGGAGACCCAGTACTTC

J gene: TRBJ2-2
D gene: .
clone size: many
V gene: TRBV6-4
CDR3 protein: CASSGPNTGELFF
CDR3 DNA: TGTGCCAGCAGTGGACCGAACACCGGGGAGCTGTTTTTT

J gene: TRBJ2-1
D gene: TRBD2
clone size: few
V gene: TRBV5-1
CDR3 protein: CASSGGGGATYNEQFF
CDR3 DNA: TGCGCCAGCAGCGGAGGCGGGGGGGCAACCTACAATGAGCAGTTCTTC

J gene: TRBJ1-1
D gene: .
clone size: few
V gene: TRBV12-3/TRBV12-4
CDR3 protein: CASSRSPRDINTEAFF
CDR3 DNA: TGTGCCAGCAGTCGATCACCCCGGGACATCAACACTGAAGCTTTCTTT

J gene: TRBJ2-5
D gene: .
clone size: few
V gene: TRBV12-3/TRBV12-4
CDR3 protein: CASSFNRGGGETQYF
CDR3 DNA: TGTGCCAGCAGTTTCAACAGGGGTGGGGGGGAGACCCAGTACTTC

J gene: TRBJ1-1
D gene: .
clone size: few
V gene: TRBV27
CDR3 protein: CASSLSFPLKAFF
CDR3 DNA: TGTGCCAGCAGTTTATCCTTTCCCCTAAAAGCTTTCTTT